In its sample, the clone carrying this TCR beta chain was seen many times. The antigen remains undetermined. The sample originates from a study of beta chain features in type 1 diabetes. The CDR3 totals 16 residues. Per the germline V gene, CDR1 is MNHEY and CDR2 is SVGAGI. Trimming left V 0 bases short and J 1 base short, with 12 bases between. By way of CD45RO/CCR7/CD25/CD127/CD95/CD27, the CD4+ regulatory, stem cell-like memory, central memory and naive cells were sorted. Reverse transcribing all isolated RNA meant expressed TCRB transcripts were sequenced. This table comes from immunoSEQ multiplex PCR, and its TCRdb copy is limited to in-frame clones, with some not included. This table holds roughly 300,000 clones, approximately 9.7% found once. The study, taken as a whole, reports: Shorter templates may be favored by PCR, equally so in patients and controls. TCRB CDR3s were moderately but significantly shorter in Type 1 diabetes patients in all four CD4+ subsets.

The sequencing sample was made of central memory CD4+ T cells from blood. The sequence came from a man younger than 45 with type 1 diabetes. The V gene is TRBV6-5, the J gene TRBJ2-5; D possibly corresponds to TRBD2 (5 bases). CDR3 region: CASSYSSFGVQETQYF. The CDR3 nucleotides read TGTGCCAGCAGTTACTCGAGTTTCGGGGTCCAAGAGACCCAGTACTTC.